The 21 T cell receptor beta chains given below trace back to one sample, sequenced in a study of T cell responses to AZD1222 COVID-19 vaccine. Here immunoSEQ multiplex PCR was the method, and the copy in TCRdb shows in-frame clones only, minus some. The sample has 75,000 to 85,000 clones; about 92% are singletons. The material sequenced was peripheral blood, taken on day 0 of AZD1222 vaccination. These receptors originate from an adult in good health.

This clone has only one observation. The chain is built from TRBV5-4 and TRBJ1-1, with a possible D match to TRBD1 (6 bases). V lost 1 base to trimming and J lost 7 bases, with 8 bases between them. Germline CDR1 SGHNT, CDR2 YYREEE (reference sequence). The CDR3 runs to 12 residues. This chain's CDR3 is CASSLRGGEAFF. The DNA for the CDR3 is TGTGCCAGCAGCTTGAGGGGGGGTGAAGCTTTCTTT. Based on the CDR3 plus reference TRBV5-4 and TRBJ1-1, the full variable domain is ETGVTQSPTHLIKTRGQQVTLRCSSQSGHNTVSWYQQALGQGPQFIFQYYREEENGRGNFPPRFSGLQFPNYSSELNVNALELDDSALYLCASSLRGGEAFFGQGTRLTVV.

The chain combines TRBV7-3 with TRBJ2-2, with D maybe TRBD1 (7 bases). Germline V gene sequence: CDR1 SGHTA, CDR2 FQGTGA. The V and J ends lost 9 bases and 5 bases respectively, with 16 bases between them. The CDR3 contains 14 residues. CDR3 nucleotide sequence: TGTGCCAGTGGTGACAGGGCGGGGACCGGGGAGCTGTTTTTT. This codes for CASGDRAGTGELFF.

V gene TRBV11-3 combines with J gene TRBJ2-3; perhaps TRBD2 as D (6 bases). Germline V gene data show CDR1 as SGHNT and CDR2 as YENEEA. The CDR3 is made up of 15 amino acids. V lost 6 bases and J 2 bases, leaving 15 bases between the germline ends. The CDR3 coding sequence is TGTGCCAGCAGTTTGACAAGCGGGTCCACAGATACGCAGTATTTT. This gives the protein CASSLTSGSTDTQYF.

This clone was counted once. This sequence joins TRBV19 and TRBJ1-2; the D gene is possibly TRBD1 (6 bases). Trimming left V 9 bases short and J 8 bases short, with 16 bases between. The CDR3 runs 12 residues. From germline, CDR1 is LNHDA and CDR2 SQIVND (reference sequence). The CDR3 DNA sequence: TGTGCCAGCAGCACAGGGATGCGGGGCTACACCTTC. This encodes CASSTGMRGYTF.

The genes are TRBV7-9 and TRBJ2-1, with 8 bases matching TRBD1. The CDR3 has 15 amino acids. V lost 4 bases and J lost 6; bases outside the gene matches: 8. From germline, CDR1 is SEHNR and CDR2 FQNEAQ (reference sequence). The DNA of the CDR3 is TGTGCCAGCAGCTATTCCGGGACAGGATTCAATGAGCAGTTCTTC. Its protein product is CASSYSGTGFNEQFF.

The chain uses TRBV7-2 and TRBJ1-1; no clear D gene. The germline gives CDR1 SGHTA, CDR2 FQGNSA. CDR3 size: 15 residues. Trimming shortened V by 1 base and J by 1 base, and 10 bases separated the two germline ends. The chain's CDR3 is CASSLGGRENTEAFF. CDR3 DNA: TGTGCCAGCAGCTTAGGCGGCAGAGAGAACACTGAAGCTTTCTTT.

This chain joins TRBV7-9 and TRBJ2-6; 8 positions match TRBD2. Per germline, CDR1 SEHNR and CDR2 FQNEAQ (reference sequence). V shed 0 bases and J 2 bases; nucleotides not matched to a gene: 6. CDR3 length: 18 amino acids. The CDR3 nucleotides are TGTGCCAGCAGCTTAGCGAGCGGGAGTCTAACTGGGGCCAACGTCCTGACTTTC. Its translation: CASSLASGSLTGANVLTF.

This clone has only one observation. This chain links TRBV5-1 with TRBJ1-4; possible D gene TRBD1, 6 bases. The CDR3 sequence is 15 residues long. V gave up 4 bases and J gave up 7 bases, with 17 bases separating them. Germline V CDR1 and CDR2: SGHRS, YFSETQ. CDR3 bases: TGCGCCAGCAGCCCTCTGGCAGGGACATCTGAAAAACTGTTTTTT. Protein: CASSPLAGTSEKLFF.

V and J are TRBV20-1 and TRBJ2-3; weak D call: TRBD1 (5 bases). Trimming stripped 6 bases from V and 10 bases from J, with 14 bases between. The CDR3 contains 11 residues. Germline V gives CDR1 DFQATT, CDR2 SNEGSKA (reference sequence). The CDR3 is CSAGTGSAQYF. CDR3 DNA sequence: TGCAGTGCGGGAACAGGAAGCGCGCAGTATTTT.

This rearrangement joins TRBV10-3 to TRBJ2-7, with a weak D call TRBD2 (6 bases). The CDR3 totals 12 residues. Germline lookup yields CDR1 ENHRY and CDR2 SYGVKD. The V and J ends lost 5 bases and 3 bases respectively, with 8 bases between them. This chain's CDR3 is CAISQTSYEQYF. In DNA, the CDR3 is TGTGCCATCAGTCAGACTAGCTACGAGCAGTACTTC.

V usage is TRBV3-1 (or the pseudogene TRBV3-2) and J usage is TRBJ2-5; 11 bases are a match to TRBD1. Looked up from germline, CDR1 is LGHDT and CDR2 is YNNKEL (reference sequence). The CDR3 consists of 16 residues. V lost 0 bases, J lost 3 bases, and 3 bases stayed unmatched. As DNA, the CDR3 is TGTGCCAGCAGCCAAGACGGGACAGGGGGAAAAGAGACCCAGTACTTC. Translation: CASSQDGTGGKETQYF.

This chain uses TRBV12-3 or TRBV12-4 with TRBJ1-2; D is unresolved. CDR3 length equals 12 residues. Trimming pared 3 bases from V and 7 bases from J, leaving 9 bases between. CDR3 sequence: CASSFQGIGYTF. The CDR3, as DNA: TGTGCCAGCAGTTTCCAAGGGATTGGCTACACCTTC.

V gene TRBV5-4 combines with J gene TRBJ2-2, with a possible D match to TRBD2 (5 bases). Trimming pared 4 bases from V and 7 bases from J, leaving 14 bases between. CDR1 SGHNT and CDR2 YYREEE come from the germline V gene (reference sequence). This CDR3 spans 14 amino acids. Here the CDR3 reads CASSTTRDYGELFF. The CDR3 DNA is TGTGCCAGCAGCACTACGAGGGATTACGGGGAGCTGTTTTTT.

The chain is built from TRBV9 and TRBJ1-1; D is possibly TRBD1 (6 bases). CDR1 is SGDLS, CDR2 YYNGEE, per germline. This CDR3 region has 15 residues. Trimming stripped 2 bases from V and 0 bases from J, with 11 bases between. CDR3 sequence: CASSVDRQLNTEAFF. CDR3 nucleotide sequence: TGTGCCAGCAGCGTGGACAGACAATTGAACACTGAAGCTTTCTTT.

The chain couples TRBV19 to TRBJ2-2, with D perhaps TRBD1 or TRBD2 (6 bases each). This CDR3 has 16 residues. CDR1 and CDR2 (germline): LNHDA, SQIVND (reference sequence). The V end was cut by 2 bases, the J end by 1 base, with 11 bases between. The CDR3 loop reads CASSILRGENTGELFF. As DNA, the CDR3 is TGTGCCAGTAGTATATTAAGGGGGGAGAACACCGGGGAGCTGTTTTTT.

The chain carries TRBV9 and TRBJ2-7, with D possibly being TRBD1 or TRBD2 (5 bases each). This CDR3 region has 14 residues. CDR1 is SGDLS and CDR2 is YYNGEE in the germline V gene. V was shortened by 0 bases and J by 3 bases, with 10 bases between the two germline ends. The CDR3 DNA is TGTGCCAGCAGCGTAGGTGGGGGTGTCTACGAGCAGTACTTC. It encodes CASSVGGGVYEQYF. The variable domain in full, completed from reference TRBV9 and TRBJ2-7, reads DSGVTQTPKHLITATGQRVTLRCSPRSGDLSVYWYQQSLDQGLQFLIQYYNGEERAKGNILERFSAQQFPDLHSELNLSSLELGDSALYFCASSVGGGVYEQYFGPGTRLTVT.

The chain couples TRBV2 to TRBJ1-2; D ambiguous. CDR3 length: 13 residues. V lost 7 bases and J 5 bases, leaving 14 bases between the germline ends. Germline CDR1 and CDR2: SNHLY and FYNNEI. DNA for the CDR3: TGTGCCAGCACGATCGACAAACTTTATGGCTACACCTTC. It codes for CASTIDKLYGYTF.

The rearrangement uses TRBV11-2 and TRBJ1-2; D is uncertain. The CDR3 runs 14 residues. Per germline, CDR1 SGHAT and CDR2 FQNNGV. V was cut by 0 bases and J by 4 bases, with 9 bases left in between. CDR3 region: CASSLDSLSYGYTF. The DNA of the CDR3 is TGTGCCAGCAGCTTAGATTCCCTTAGCTATGGCTACACCTTC.

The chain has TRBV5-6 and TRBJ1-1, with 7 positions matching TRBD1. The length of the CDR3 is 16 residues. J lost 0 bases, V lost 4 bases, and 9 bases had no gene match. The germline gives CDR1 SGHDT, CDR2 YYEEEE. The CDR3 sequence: CASSPIGTGVNTEAFF. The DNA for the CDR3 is TGTGCCAGCAGCCCAATTGGTACAGGGGTGAACACTGAAGCTTTCTTT.

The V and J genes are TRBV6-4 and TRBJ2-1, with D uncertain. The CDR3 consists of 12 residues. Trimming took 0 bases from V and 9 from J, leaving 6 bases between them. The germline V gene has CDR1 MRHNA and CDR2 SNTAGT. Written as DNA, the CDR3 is TGTGCCAGCAGTGACTCGTGGGGTGAGCAGTTCTTC. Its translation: CASSDSWGEQFF.

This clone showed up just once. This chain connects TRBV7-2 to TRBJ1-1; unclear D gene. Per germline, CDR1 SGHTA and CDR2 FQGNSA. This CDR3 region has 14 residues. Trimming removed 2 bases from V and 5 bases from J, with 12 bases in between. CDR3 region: CASSLIRQVTEAFF. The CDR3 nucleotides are TGTGCCAGCAGCTTAATCAGGCAGGTGACTGAAGCTTTCTTT.